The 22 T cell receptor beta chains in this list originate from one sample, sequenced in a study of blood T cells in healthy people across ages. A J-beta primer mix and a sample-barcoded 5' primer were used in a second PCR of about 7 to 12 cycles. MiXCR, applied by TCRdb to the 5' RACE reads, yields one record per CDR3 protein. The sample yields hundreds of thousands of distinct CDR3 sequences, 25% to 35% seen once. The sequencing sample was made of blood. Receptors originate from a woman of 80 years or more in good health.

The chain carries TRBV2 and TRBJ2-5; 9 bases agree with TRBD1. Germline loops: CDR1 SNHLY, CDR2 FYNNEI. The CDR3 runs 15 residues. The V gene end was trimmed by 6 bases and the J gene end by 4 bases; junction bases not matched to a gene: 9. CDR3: CASRANRGRRETQYF. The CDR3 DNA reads TGTGCCAGCAGGGCCAACAGGGGGCGCAGAGAGACCCAGTACTTC.

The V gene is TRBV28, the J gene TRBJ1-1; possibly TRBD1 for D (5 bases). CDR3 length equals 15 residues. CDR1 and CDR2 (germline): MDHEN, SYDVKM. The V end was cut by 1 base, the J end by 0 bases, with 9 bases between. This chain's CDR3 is CASSLFQDMNTEAFF. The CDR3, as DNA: TGTGCCAGCAGTTTATTCCAGGACATGAACACTGAAGCTTTCTTT.

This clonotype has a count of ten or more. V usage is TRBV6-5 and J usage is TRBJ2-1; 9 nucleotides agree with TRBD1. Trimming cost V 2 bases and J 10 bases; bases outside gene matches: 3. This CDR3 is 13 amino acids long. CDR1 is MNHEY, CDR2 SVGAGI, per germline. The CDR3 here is CASSYATGGEQFF. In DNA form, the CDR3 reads TGTGCCAGCAGTTACGCCACAGGGGGCGAGCAGTTCTTC.

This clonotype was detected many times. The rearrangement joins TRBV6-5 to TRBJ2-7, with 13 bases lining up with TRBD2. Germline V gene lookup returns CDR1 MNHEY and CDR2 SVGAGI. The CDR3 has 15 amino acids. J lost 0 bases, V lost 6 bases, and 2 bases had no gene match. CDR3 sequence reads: CASRGTSGDSYEQYF. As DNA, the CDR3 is TGTGCCAGCAGGGGGACTAGCGGGGACTCCTACGAGCAGTACTTC.

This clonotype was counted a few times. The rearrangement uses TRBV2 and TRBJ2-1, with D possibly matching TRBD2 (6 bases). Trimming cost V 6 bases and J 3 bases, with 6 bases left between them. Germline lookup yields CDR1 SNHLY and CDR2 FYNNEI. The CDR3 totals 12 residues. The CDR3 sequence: CASRDYYNEQFF. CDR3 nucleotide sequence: TGTGCCAGCAGGGACTACTACAATGAGCAGTTCTTC.

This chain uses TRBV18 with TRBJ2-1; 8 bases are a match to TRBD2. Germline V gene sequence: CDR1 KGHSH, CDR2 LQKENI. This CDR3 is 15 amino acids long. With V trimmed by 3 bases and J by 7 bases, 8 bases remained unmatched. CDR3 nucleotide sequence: TGTGCCAGCTCACCCCAACAGCGGGAGTCAAATGAGCAGTTCTTC. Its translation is CASSPQQRESNEQFF.

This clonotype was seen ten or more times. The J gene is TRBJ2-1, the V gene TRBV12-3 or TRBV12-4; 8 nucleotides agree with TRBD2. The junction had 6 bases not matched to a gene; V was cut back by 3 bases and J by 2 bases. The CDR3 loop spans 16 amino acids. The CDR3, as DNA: TGTGCCAGCAGTTTCCCAACTAGCGGCCCCTACAATGAGCAGTTCTTC. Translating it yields CASSFPTSGPYNEQFF.

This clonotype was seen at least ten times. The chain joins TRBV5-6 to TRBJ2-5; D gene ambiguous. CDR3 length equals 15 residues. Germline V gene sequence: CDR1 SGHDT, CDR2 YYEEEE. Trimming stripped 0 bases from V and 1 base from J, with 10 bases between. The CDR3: CASSLAPQFQETQYF. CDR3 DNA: TGTGCCAGCAGCTTGGCCCCGCAGTTCCAAGAGACCCAGTACTTC.

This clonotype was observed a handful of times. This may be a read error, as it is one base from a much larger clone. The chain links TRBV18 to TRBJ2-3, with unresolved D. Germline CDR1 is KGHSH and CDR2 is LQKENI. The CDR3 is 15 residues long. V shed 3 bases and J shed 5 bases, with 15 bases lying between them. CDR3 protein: CASSPRLPRRDTQYF. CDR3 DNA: TGTGCCAGCTCACCGAGACTCCCCCGCCGAGATACGCAGTATTTT. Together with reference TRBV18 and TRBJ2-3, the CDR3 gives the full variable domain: NAGVMQNPRHLVRRRGQEARLRCSPMKGHSHVYWYRQLPEEGLKFMVYLQKENIIDESGMPKERFSAEFPKEGPSILRIQQVVRGDSAAYFCASSPRLPRRDTQYFGPGTRLTVL.

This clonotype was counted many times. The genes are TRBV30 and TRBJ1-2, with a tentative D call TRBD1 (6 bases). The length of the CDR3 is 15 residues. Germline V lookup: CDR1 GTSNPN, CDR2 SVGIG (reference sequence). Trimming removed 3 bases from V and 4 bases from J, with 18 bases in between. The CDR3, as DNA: TGTGCCTGGAGCGGCCGTGCGGACAGTCCCTATGGCTACACCTTC. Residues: CAWSGRADSPYGYTF.

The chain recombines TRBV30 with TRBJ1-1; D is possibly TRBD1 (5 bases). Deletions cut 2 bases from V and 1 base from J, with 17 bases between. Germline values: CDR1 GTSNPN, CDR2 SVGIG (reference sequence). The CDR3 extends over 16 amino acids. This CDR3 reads CAWSMGRRGKNTEAFF. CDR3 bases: TGTGCCTGGAGTATGGGGAGGAGGGGAAAGAACACTGAAGCTTTCTTT.

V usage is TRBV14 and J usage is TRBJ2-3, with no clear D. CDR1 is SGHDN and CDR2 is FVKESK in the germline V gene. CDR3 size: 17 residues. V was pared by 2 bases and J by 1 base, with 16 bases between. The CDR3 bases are TGTGCCAGCAGCCAATATGACGGAGCCCTAGGCACAGATACGCAGTATTTT. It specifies CASSQYDGALGTDTQYF.

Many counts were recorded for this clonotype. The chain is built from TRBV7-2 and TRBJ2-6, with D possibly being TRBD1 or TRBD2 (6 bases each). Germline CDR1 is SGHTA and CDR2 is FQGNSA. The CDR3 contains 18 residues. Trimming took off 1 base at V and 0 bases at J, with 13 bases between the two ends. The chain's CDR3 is CASSLDERGASGANVLTF. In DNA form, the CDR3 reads TGTGCCAGCAGCTTAGACGAGAGGGGGGCCTCTGGGGCCAACGTCCTGACTTTC.

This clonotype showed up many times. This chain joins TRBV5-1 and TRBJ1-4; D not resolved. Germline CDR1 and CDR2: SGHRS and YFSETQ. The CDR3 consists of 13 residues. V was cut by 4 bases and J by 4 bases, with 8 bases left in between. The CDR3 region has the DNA TGCGCCAGCAGCCTCATGGTTAATGAAAAACTGTTTTTT. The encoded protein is CASSLMVNEKLFF.

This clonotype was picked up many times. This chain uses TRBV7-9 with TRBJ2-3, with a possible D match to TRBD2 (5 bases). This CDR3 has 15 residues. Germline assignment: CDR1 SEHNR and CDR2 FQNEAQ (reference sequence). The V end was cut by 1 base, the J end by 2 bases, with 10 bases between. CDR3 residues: CASSLVSGVTDTQYF. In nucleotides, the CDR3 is TGTGCCAGCAGCTTAGTGTCCGGGGTCACAGATACGCAGTATTTT.

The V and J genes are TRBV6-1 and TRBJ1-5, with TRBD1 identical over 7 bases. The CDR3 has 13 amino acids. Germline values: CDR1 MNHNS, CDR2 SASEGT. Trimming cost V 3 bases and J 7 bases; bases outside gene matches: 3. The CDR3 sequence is CASSDDRAQPQHF. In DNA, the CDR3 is TGTGCCAGCAGTGATGACAGGGCCCAGCCCCAGCATTTT.

CDR3 bases: TGCAGTGCTAGGCCCCAGGAGAGAGAGACCCAGTACTTC. Protein: CSARPQERETQYF. This sequence joins TRBV20-1 and TRBJ2-5, with no clear D. This CDR3 comprises 13 residues. V lost 3 bases and J lost 4, with 12 bases in between. Looked up from germline, CDR1 is DFQATT and CDR2 is SNEGSKA (reference sequence).

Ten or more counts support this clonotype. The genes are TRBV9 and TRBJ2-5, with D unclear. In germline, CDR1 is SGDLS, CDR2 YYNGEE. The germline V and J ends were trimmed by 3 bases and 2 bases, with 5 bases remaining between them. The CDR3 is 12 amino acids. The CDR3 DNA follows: TGTGCCAGCAGCGCCTTTCAAGAGACCCAGTACTTC. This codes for CASSAFQETQYF.

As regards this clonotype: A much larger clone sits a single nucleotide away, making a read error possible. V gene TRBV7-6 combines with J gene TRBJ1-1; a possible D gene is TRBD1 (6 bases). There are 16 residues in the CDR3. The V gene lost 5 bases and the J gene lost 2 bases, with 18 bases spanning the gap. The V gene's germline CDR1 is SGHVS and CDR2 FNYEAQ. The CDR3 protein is CASSKGGRGTNTEAFF. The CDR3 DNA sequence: TGTGCCAGCAGCAAGGGGGGACGGGGAACCAACACTGAAGCTTTCTTT.

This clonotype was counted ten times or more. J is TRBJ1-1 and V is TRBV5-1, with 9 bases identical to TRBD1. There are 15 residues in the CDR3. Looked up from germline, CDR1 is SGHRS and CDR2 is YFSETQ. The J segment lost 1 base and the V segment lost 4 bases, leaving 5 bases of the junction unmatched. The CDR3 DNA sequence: TGCGCCAGCAGCACCGGACAGGGGAGGAACACTGAAGCTTTCTTT. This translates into CASSTGQGRNTEAFF.

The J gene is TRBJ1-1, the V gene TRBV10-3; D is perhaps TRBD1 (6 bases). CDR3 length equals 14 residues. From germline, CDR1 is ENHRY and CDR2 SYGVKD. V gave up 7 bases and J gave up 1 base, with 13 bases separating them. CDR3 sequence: CAITRTGQNTEAFF. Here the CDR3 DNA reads TGTGCCATCACCAGAACAGGGCAGAACACTGAAGCTTTCTTT.

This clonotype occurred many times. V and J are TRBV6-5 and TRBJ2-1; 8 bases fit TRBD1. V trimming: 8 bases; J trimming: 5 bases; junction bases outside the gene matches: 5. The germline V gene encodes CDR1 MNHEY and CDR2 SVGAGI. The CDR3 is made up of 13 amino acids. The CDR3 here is CASQGAQNNEQFF. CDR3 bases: TGTGCCAGCCAGGGGGCGCAAAACAATGAGCAGTTCTTC.